The sequence of this T cell receptor beta chain was determined in a study of cytomegalovirus exposure and HLA in healthy donors. About this clone: What it binds is not known.

The PCR had 60 Vbeta and 13 Jbeta primers. Profiling relied on immunoSEQ multiplex PCR, and the TCRdb table lists in-frame clones only, not all of them. The table counts 35,000 to 45,000 clones; 3.5% to 4% lies in the top ten. The V gene's germline CDR1 is MNHNY and CDR2 SVGAGI (reference sequence). The CDR3 is 16 amino acids. Trimming removed 6 bases at V and 0 bases at J, with 18 bases between. Overall study results and limits: For TCR beta chains, V- and J-gene trimming was later linked to a missense DCLRE1C variant.

J is TRBJ2-7 and V is TRBV6-6, with D possibly matching TRBD1 (6 bases). The clonotype was recovered from a male donor in good health and CMV-seronegative. The sample taken for sequencing was PBMCs. DNA of the CDR3: TGTGCCAGCAGCCGCGAGACAGGAGCTTACTCCTACGAGCAGTACTTC. Protein sequence: CASSRETGAYSYEQYF.